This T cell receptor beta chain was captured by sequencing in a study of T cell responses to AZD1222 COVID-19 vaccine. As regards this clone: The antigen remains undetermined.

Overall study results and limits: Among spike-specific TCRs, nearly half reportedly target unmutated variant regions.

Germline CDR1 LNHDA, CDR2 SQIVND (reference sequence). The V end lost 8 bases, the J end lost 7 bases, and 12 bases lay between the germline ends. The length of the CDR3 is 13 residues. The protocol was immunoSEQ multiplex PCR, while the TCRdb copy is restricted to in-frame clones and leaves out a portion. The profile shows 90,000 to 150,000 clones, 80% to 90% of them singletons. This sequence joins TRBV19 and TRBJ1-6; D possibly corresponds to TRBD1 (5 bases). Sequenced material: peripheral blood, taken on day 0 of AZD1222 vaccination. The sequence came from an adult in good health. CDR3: CASRDSSNSPLHF. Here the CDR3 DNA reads TGTGCCAGTCGGGACTCCTCGAATTCACCCCTCCACTTT.